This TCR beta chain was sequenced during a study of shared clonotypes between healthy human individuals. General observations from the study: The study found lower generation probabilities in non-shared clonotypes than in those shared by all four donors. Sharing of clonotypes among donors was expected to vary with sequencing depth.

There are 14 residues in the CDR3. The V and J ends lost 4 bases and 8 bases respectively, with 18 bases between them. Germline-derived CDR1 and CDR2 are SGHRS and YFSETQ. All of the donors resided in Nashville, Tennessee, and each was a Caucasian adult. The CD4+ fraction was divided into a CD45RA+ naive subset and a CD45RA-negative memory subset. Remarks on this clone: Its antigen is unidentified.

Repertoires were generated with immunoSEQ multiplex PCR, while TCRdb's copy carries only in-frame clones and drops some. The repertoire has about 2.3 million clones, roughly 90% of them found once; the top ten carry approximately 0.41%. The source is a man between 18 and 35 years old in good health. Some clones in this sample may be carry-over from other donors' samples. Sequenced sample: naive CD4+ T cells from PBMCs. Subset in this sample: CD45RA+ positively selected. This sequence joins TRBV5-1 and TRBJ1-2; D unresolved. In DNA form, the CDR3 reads TGCGCCAGCAGCATGATGGGCCCCACGGGAGGCTACACCTTC. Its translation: CASSMMGPTGGYTF.